The T cell receptor beta chain described here comes from a study of OX40 agonist ivuxolimab in advanced cancers. Study results and caveats: Averaging showed that CD8+ T cells had more expanded clones than CD4+ did.

As concerns this clone: What it binds is not known.

V was pared by 7 bases and J by 5 bases, with 14 bases between. The CDR3 extends over 13 amino acids. Germline-derived CDR1 and CDR2 are LNHDA and SQIVND (reference sequence). Assay: immunoSEQ multiplex PCR; the TCRdb copy retains only in-frame clones and omits some. The table includes approximately 100,000 clones, 90% detected once. Source: CD4+ or CD8+ T cells sorted from blood, taken in a trial of the OX40 agonist ivuxolimab. This clonotype originated in an adult with an advanced solid tumor such as melanoma, head and neck, liver or kidney cancer. The V call is TRBV19, the J call TRBJ1-1; no clear D gene. CDR3 bases: TGTGCCAGTAATCCAGCAAGAGGGACTGAAGCTTTCTTT. The encoded protein is CASNPARGTEAFF.